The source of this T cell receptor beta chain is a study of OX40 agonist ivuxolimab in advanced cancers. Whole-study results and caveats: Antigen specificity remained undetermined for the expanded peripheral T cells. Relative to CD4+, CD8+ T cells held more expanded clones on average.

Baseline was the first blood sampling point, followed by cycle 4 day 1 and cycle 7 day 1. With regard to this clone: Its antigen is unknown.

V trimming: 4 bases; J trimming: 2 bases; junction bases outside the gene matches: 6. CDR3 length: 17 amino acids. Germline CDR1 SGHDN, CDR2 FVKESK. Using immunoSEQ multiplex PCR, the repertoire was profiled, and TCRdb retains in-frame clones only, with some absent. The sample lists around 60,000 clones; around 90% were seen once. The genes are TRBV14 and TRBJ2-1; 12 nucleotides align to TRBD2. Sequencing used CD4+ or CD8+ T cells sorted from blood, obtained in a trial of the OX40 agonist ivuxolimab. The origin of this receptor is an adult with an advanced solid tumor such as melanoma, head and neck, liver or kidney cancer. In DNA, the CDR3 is TGTGCCAGCAGCCCCCTAGCGGGAGGGTTCCCCTACAATGAGCAGTTCTTC. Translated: CASSPLAGGFPYNEQFF.